This T cell receptor (beta chain) comes out of a study of regulatory T cells. Study findings and constraints: Skewed V and J usage and few unique V-J pairs marked patient repertoires, most in Tregs.

Primers: 52 TRBV forward and 13 TRBJ reverse. Produced via immunoSEQ multiplex PCR; TCRdb's table is partial and in-frame only. The sample carries 15,000 or so clones, about 92% recorded once. For this clone: What it recognizes is unknown.

The CDR3 runs 14 residues. Per the germline V gene, CDR1 is SGHRS and CDR2 is YFSETQ. V lost 0 bases, J lost 6 bases, and 4 bases stayed unmatched. The sequence was obtained from a person aged 18 to 35 with CD3G deficiency. The chain recombines TRBV5-1 with TRBJ2-3; 7 positions agree with TRBD1. Sequencing was performed on CD8+ T cells sorted from blood. The CDR3 sequence is CASSLGQGSDTQYF. The CDR3 DNA sequence: TGCGCCAGCAGCTTGGGACAGGGTTCGGATACGCAGTATTTT.